These 30 T cell receptor beta chains share one sample of origin, sequenced in a study of blood T cell repertoires in COVID-19. Here immunoSEQ multiplex PCR was the method, and the copy in TCRdb shows in-frame clones only, minus some. The table shows 250,000 or so clones, with 75% to 85% occurring only once. The sample consisted of peripheral blood. All receptors come from a woman aged 70 to 79 with acute or convalescent COVID-19.

V and J are TRBV2 and TRBJ2-7, with D unresolved. The length of the CDR3 is 13 residues. Trimming left V 1 base short and J 3 bases short, with 7 bases between. Germline V CDR1 and CDR2: SNHLY, FYNNEI. CDR3 in DNA: TGTGCCAGCAGTGAAGTCGGCGGCTACGAGCAGTACTTC. This gives the protein CASSEVGGYEQYF.

In nucleotides, the CDR3 is TGTGCCAGCAGTCGGAAACCGGACGGGGCCGGGGAGCTGTTTTTT. It encodes CASSRKPDGAGELFF. This chain links TRBV27 with TRBJ2-2; D is perhaps TRBD2 (5 bases). Germline CDR1 and CDR2: MNHEY and SMNVEV (reference sequence). The V end lost 5 bases, the J end lost 6 bases, and 16 bases lay between the germline ends. The CDR3 covers 15 residues.

CDR3 region: CASSPTGFTDGYTF. In DNA form, the CDR3 reads TGTGCCAGCAGTCCGACAGGCTTCACCGATGGCTACACCTTC. The genes are TRBV7-9 and TRBJ1-2; D might be TRBD1 (6 bases). V was clipped by 6 bases and J by 6 bases, with 17 bases between them. Germline-derived CDR1 and CDR2 are SEHNR and FQNEAQ (reference sequence). The CDR3 sequence is 14 residues long.

This rearrangement joins TRBV2 to TRBJ1-1, with a weak D call TRBD1 (5 bases). V was shortened by 6 bases and J by 0 bases, with 11 bases between the two germline ends. The CDR3 is 14 amino acids. The germline V gene has CDR1 SNHLY and CDR2 FYNNEI. The CDR3 reads CASRDNSMNTEAFF. The CDR3 DNA follows: TGTGCCAGCAGGGACAACAGTATGAACACTGAAGCTTTCTTT.

This chain uses TRBV6-5 with TRBJ1-2; D is ambiguous. Per germline, CDR1 MNHEY and CDR2 SVGAGI. Trimming took 6 bases from V and 2 from J, leaving 7 bases between them. There are 12 residues in the CDR3. CDR3 region: CASSLSNYGYTF. Written as DNA, the CDR3 is TGTGCCAGCAGCCTTTCCAACTATGGCTACACCTTC.

V usage is TRBV2 and J usage is TRBJ1-3; TRBD1 is a possible D gene (5 bases). The CDR3 runs to 14 residues. The germline V gene encodes CDR1 SNHLY and CDR2 FYNNEI. The V and J ends lost 9 bases and 0 bases respectively, with 12 bases between them. CDR3 protein: CASLLGGSGNTIYF. The CDR3 DNA sequence: TGTGCCAGTCTTCTGGGGGGCTCTGGAAACACCATATATTTT. The full variable domain, completed using reference TRBV2 and TRBJ1-3, is EPEVTQTPSHQVTQMGQEVILRCVPISNHLYFYWYRQILGQKVEFLVSFYNNEISEKSEIFDDQFSVERPDGSNFTLKIRSTKLEDSAMYFCASLLGGSGNTIYFGEGSWLTVV.

The chain recombines TRBV4-3 with TRBJ1-3; D unclear. The CDR3 length is 22 residues. Per the germline V gene, CDR1 is LGHNA and CDR2 is YSLEER. Between the trimmed V and J ends, which lost 0 bases and 0 bases, there was a span of 27 bases. The CDR3 nucleotides read TGCGCCAGCAGCCAAGAATTTAATGACGGCAGACCTAACCCGGGCTCTGGAAACACCATATATTTT. Protein: CASSQEFNDGRPNPGSGNTIYF.

The chain has TRBV18 and TRBJ1-2; 8 nucleotides align to TRBD1. The CDR3 loop spans 15 amino acids. The ends lost 3 bases at V and 6 bases at J; junction bases unmatched: 9. Looked up from germline, CDR1 is KGHSH and CDR2 is LQKENI. The DNA of the CDR3 is TGTGCCAGCTCACCTTTCGCAGGGGGCTCCGATGGCTACACCTTC. This gives the protein CASSPFAGGSDGYTF. Filled out from reference TRBV18 and TRBJ1-2, the complete variable domain reads NAGVMQNPRHLVRRRGQEARLRCSPMKGHSHVYWYRQLPEEGLKFMVYLQKENIIDESGMPKERFSAEFPKEGPSILRIQQVVRGDSAAYFCASSPFAGGSDGYTFGSGTRLTVV.

Notes on this clone: No DNA is shown, since the ends of the CDR3 on it are uncertain; the CDR3 is the one TCRdb lists. The V call is TRBV2, the J call TRBJ1-5; the tabulated D call, TRBD1, remains unverified against the DNA. The germline CDR1 and CDR2 sequences are SNHLY and FYNNEI. The CDR3 spans 15 residues, counting both ends. The CDR3 is CASSSSGQRGQPQHF.

J is TRBJ1-2 and V is TRBV5-6; 7 positions match TRBD1. The junction had 1 base not matched to a gene; V was cut back by 0 bases and J by 2 bases. Germline V lookup: CDR1 SGHDT, CDR2 YYEEEE. The CDR3 totals 14 residues. The CDR3 loop is CASSLAGGNYGYTF. The CDR3 region has the DNA TGTGCCAGCAGCTTGGCAGGGGGGAACTATGGCTACACCTTC.

The V gene is TRBV5-1, the J gene TRBJ1-6; D is unresolved. The CDR3 contains 13 residues. The V gene's germline CDR1 is SGHRS and CDR2 YFSETQ. V lost 4 bases to trimming and J lost 10 bases, with 12 bases between them. The CDR3 DNA sequence: TGCGCCAGCAGCCCCGGGGTGGAGTCACCCCTCCACTTT. It codes for CASSPGVESPLHF.

This chain joins TRBV24-1 and TRBJ1-1; 10 nucleotides agree with TRBD1. The CDR3 loop spans 15 amino acids. The junction had 4 bases not matched to a gene; V was cut back by 3 bases and J by 4 bases. CDR1 is KGHDR and CDR2 is SFDVKD in the germline V gene. The CDR3 here is CATSDQRTGGTEAFF. The CDR3 coding sequence is TGTGCCACCAGTGATCAGCGGACAGGGGGCACTGAAGCTTTCTTT.

The genes are TRBV7-9 and TRBJ2-7; TRBD1 is a possible D gene (5 bases). The ends were cut back, 4 bases at V and 3 bases at J, with 13 bases in the middle. Germline CDR1 and CDR2: SEHNR and FQNEAQ (reference sequence). The CDR3 consists of 14 residues. The DNA of the CDR3 is TGTGCCAGCAGCTCCCCGACAGTGGACTACGAGCAGTACTTC. Its protein product is CASSSPTVDYEQYF.

The rearrangement links TRBV4-3 to TRBJ2-2; TRBD2 is a possible D gene (6 bases). CDR1 is LGHNA, CDR2 YSLEER, per germline. V was cut by 2 bases and J by 5 bases, with 9 bases left in between. There are 14 residues in the CDR3. In DNA, the CDR3 is TGCGCCAGCAGCCAATATGGGGGGACCGGGGAGCTGTTTTTT. Residues: CASSQYGGTGELFF.

V is TRBV5-1 and J is TRBJ1-1; D unresolved. Germline values: CDR1 SGHRS, CDR2 YFSETQ. The CDR3 is made up of 14 amino acids. Trimming took off 2 bases at V and 3 bases at J, with 11 bases between the two ends. In DNA form, the CDR3 reads TGCGCCAGCAGCTTTAGAGGTTCCGACACTGAAGCTTTCTTT. This sequence encodes CASSFRGSDTEAFF.

The chain joins TRBV27 to TRBJ1-1, with D perhaps matching TRBD1 (6 bases). Germline V gene lookup returns CDR1 MNHEY and CDR2 SMNVEV (reference sequence). Trimming left V 4 bases short and J 1 base short, with 13 bases between. This CDR3 has 15 residues. The CDR3 loop reads CASSSGDTRNTEAFF. The CDR3 DNA reads TGTGCCAGCAGTTCCGGGGACACCCGGAACACTGAAGCTTTCTTT.

V gene TRBV6-2 or TRBV6-3 combines with J gene TRBJ2-1; D might be TRBD1 (6 bases). This CDR3 comprises 16 residues. Trimming pared 4 bases from V and 5 bases from J, leaving 18 bases between. In germline, CDR1 is MNHEY, CDR2 SVGEGT. The CDR3 spells CASSSRGTGRDNEQFF. The CDR3 nucleotides are TGTGCCAGCAGTTCGAGGGGGACGGGAAGGGACAATGAGCAGTTCTTC.

This clone was seen only a few times. This rearrangement joins TRBV29-1 to TRBJ2-7; tentative D call: TRBD1 (6 bases). The CDR3 loop spans 12 amino acids. V was cut by 6 bases and J by 7 bases, with 16 bases left in between. Germline lookup yields CDR1 SQVTM and CDR2 ANQGSEA. The CDR3 DNA is TGCAGCGTCGCAGGACAGTTACAAGAGCAGTACTTC. Its protein is CSVAGQLQEQYF.

The chain recombines TRBV19 with TRBJ1-2; TRBD1 aligns across 7 bases. CDR3 length: 16 residues. Trimming at V came to 4 bases and at J to 6 bases, leaving 14 bases not matched to a gene. Germline CDR1 and CDR2: LNHDA and SQIVND (reference sequence). This CDR3 reads CASSTTGNRLRDGYTF. DNA for the CDR3: TGTGCCAGTAGTACGACAGGGAATCGGCTACGGGATGGCTACACCTTC.

V is TRBV6-2 or TRBV6-3 and J is TRBJ2-1; TRBD1 might be the D (7 bases). CDR1 is MNHEY and CDR2 is SVGEGT in the germline V gene. Trimming removed 2 bases from V and 5 bases from J, with 22 bases in between. This CDR3 is built from 18 residues. The CDR3 here is CASSYPTGRLYNNNEQFF. Here the CDR3 DNA reads TGTGCCAGCAGTTACCCGACAGGGAGGCTGTATAATAACAATGAGCAGTTCTTC.

This chain links TRBV28 with TRBJ2-5, with a possible D match to TRBD2 (7 bases). V lost 4 bases to trimming and J lost 3 bases, with 12 bases between them. CDR1 and CDR2 (germline): MDHEN, SYDVKM. This CDR3 has 14 residues. The CDR3 is CASSSGGQEETQYF. The CDR3 DNA follows: TGTGCCAGCAGTTCGGGGGGCCAAGAAGAGACCCAGTACTTC.

The chain has TRBV6-5 and TRBJ1-1; D not resolved. V was pared by 6 bases and J by 0 bases, with 11 bases between. Germline assignment: CDR1 MNHEY and CDR2 SVGAGI. The CDR3 runs to 14 residues. This chain's CDR3 is CASSLFSMNTEAFF. The CDR3, as DNA: TGTGCCAGCAGCCTGTTCAGTATGAACACTGAAGCTTTCTTT.

V usage is TRBV18 and J usage is TRBJ2-5; TRBD2 agrees at 7 bases. Trimming took 3 bases from V and 2 from J; bases not matched to a gene: 3. CDR3 length: 14 residues. Germline V gene lookup returns CDR1 KGHSH and CDR2 LQKENI. CDR3 sequence reads: CASSPGLSQETQYF. Written as DNA, the CDR3 is TGTGCCAGCTCACCGGGACTAAGTCAAGAGACCCAGTACTTC.

The chain has TRBV18 and TRBJ2-7, with D possibly TRBD1 on 6 matching bases. V gave up 4 bases and J gave up 0 bases, with 10 bases separating them. Germline loops: CDR1 KGHSH, CDR2 LQKENI. The length of the CDR3 is 14 residues. CDR3 coding DNA: TGTGCCAGCTCACTTCAGGGGATCTCCTACGAGCAGTACTTC. Amino acids: CASSLQGISYEQYF.

The V call is TRBV10-3, the J call TRBJ1-1, with TRBD1 matching over 7 bases. V was clipped by 0 bases and J by 8 bases; unmatched bases: 6. Germline V gene sequence: CDR1 ENHRY, CDR2 SYGVKD. There are 14 residues in the CDR3. The CDR3 DNA reads TGTGCCATCAGTGAGTCAAGGGGGCAGTCAGAAGCTTTCTTT. Translation gives CAISESRGQSEAFF.

The chain employs TRBV25-1 and TRBJ2-7, with D perhaps TRBD1 (5 bases). Germline assignment: CDR1 MGHDK and CDR2 SYGVNS. V was shortened by 5 bases and J by 3 bases, with 5 bases between the two germline ends. The CDR3 contains 11 residues. The CDR3 DNA is TGTGCCAGCAGTCAGGGCTACGAGCAGTACTTC. Amino acids: CASSQGYEQYF.

The chain recombines TRBV6-5 with TRBJ2-5; possible D gene TRBD1, 6 bases. The germline gives CDR1 MNHEY, CDR2 SVGAGI. Trimming left V 8 bases short and J 1 base short, with 17 bases between. This CDR3 region has 15 residues. The DNA for the CDR3 is TGTGCCAGCCGGTCAGGGGTCCCTTCCCAAGAGACCCAGTACTTC. It encodes CASRSGVPSQETQYF.

This rearrangement joins TRBV5-1 to TRBJ1-4, with 7 bases identical to TRBD1. Per the germline V gene, CDR1 is SGHRS and CDR2 is YFSETQ. CDR3 length equals 15 residues. J gave up 8 bases and V 4 bases, and 11 bases lay outside the gene matches. The CDR3 DNA is TGCGCCAGCAGCCTCTCGACAGGGCGGGAAGAAAAACTGTTTTTT. Its protein product is CASSLSTGREEKLFF.

The chain employs TRBV15 and TRBJ1-1; D unresolved. Germline values: CDR1 LNHNV, CDR2 YYDKDF (reference sequence). The V end lost 0 bases, the J end lost 5 bases, and 13 bases lay between the germline ends. This CDR3 is built from 15 residues. The chain's CDR3 is CATSRDWRFGTEAFF. DNA of the CDR3: TGTGCCACCAGCAGAGATTGGCGATTCGGGACTGAAGCTTTCTTT.

The CDR3 DNA reads TGTGCCAGCAGTTTAGGGCCGCGGGGACTCACAGATACGCAGTATTTT. Translating gives CASSLGPRGLTDTQYF. The V call is TRBV28, the J call TRBJ2-3; tentative D call: TRBD2 (6 bases). This CDR3 spans 16 amino acids. V was pared by 2 bases and J by 2 bases, with 14 bases between. Germline values: CDR1 MDHEN, CDR2 SYDVKM.